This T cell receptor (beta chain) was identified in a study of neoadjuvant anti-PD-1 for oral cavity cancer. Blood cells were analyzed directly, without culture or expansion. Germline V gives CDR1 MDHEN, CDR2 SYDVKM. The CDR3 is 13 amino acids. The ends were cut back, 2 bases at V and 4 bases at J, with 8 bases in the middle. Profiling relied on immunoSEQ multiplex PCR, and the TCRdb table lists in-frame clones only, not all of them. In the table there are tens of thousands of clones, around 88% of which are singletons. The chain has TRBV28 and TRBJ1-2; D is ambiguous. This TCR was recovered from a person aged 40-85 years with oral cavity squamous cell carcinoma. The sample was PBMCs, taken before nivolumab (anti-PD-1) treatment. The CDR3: CASSLIARYGYTF. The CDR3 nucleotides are TGTGCCAGCAGTTTAATCGCCCGCTATGGCTACACCTTC.